This record looks at one T cell receptor beta chain sequence and its context. This CDR3 is 14 amino acids long. The V gene's germline CDR1 is SGDLS and CDR2 YYNGEE. Between the trimmed V and J ends, which lost 0 bases and 1 base, there was a span of 5 bases. The data were taken from a study of blood T cell repertoires in COVID-19. Across the whole study: The study drew acute and convalescent COVID-19 samples from the United States, Italy and Spain. PBMCs, B-cell-depleted T cells, or T cells provided the cDNA or gDNA that made up the material.

The authors' processing: Estimates of nucleated cell counts were drawn from the amplification of reference gene primers. Profiling relied on immunoSEQ multiplex PCR, and the TCRdb table lists in-frame clones only, not all of them. The V and J calls and clone size come from that table; D and trimming were worked out from the DNA. The sample yields about 130,000 clones, roughly 80% seen once. The sequence was collected from a woman over 75 with acute or convalescent COVID-19. The sequencing sample was made of peripheral blood. This chain links TRBV9 with TRBJ1-3; D gene ambiguous. The CDR3 DNA is TGTGCCAGCAGCGTAGCTTTATCTGGAAACACCATATATTTT. As protein: CASSVALSGNTIYF.